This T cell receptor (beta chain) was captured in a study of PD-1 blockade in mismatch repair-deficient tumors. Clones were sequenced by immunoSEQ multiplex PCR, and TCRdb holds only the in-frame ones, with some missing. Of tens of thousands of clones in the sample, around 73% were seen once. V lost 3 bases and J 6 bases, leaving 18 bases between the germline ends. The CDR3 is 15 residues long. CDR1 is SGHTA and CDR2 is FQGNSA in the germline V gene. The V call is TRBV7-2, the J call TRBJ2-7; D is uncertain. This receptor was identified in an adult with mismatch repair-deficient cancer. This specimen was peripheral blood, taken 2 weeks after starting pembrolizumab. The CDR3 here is CASSFYRAPTLEQYF. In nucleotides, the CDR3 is TGTGCCAGCAGCTTTTACCGGGCTCCAACCCTCGAGCAGTACTTC.